A single sample is the source of the 6 T cell receptor beta chains below, sequenced in a study of spatial heterogeneity in lung cancer. TCRdb re-called the 5' RACE reads through MiXCR, storing one row per CDR3 protein. The sample comprises some 38,000 distinct CDR3 sequences, roughly 8% of which are singletons, and around 30% rests with the top ten. Stated time point: sample taken at primary tumor resection. This specimen consisted of PBMCs, obtained at surgery. Every receptor here comes from a male donor with early-stage non-small cell lung cancer.

In nucleotides, the CDR3 is TGTGCCCCCCATTATAAGGCTAATGAAAAACTGTTTTTT. Residues: CAPHYKANEKLFF. The chain joins TRBV27 to TRBJ1-4, with D unclear. CDR1 is MNHEY and CDR2 is SMNVEV in the germline V gene (reference sequence). V was cut by 11 bases and J by 3 bases, with 13 bases left in between. The CDR3 runs 13 residues.

This clonotype was seen a handful of times. The gene calls are TRBV6-5 and TRBJ1-1; no definite D call. Germline values: CDR1 MNHEY, CDR2 SVGAGI. V was pared by 2 bases and J by 0 bases, with 10 bases between. The CDR3 has 15 residues. CDR3 protein: CASSYQTGMNTEAFF. In DNA, the CDR3 is TGTGCCAGCAGTTACCAGACGGGAATGAACACTGAAGCTTTCTTT.

This clonotype was seen at least ten times. The gene calls are TRBV20-1 and TRBJ1-5; D ambiguous. The CDR3 extends over 13 amino acids. Germline V gene lookup returns CDR1 DFQATT and CDR2 SNEGSKA (reference sequence). The V end was cut by 2 bases, the J end by 1 base, with 6 bases between. The CDR3 spells CSARYLSNQPQHF. Written as DNA, the CDR3 is TGCAGTGCTAGATATTTGAGCAATCAGCCCCAGCATTTT.

The table lists this clonotype with many counts. This chain uses TRBV11-3 with TRBJ2-1; D uncertain. Per germline, CDR1 SGHNT and CDR2 YENEEA. This CDR3 has 15 amino acids. Trimming shortened V by 5 bases and J by 4 bases, and 15 bases separated the two germline ends. In nucleotides, the CDR3 is TGTGCCAGCAGCAATGAAAGACCCCCTTACAATGAGCAGTTCTTC. As protein: CASSNERPPYNEQFF.

This chain links TRBV24-1 with TRBJ2-6, with a tentative D call TRBD1 (6 bases). Trimming took 1 base from V and 3 from J, leaving 9 bases between them. From germline, CDR1 is KGHDR and CDR2 SFDVKD. This CDR3 comprises 16 residues. This chain's CDR3 is CATSDLTGSGANVLTF. Here the CDR3 DNA reads TGTGCCACCAGTGATTTAACAGGGAGTGGGGCCAACGTCCTGACTTTC.

This clonotype was counted at least ten times. CDR3 sequence reads: CSARDVSKGHHEQYF. The CDR3 nucleotides are TGCAGTGCTAGAGATGTGAGTAAGGGGCACCACGAGCAGTACTTC. J is TRBJ2-7 and V is TRBV20-1; maybe TRBD1 (5 bases). V lost 0 bases and J lost 5, with 17 bases in between. The germline gives CDR1 DFQATT, CDR2 SNEGSKA (reference sequence). CDR3 length: 15 amino acids.